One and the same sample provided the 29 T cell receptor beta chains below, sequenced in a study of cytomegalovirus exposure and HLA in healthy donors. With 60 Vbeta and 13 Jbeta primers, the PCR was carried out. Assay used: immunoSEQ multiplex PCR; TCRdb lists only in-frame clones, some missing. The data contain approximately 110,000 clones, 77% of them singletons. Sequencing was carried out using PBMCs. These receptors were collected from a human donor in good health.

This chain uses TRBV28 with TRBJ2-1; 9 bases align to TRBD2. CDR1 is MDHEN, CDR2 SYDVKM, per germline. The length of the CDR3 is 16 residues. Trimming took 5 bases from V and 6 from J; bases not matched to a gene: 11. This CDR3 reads CASSPSSGTRGNEQFF. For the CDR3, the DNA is TGTGCCAGCAGTCCCTCTAGCGGGACTAGGGGCAATGAGCAGTTCTTC.

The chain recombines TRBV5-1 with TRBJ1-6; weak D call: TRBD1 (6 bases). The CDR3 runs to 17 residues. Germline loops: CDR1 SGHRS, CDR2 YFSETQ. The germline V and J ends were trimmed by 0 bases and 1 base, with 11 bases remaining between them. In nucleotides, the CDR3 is TGCGCCAGCAGCTTGGAGTCAGGGGCTTCCTATAATTCACCCCTCCACTTT. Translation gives CASSLESGASYNSPLHF. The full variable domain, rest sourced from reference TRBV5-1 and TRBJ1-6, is KAGVTQTPRYLIKTRGQQVTLSCSPISGHRSVSWYQQTPGQGLQFLFEYFSETQRNKGNFPGRFSGRQFSNSRSEMNVSTLELGDSALYLCASSLESGASYNSPLHFGNGTRLTVT.

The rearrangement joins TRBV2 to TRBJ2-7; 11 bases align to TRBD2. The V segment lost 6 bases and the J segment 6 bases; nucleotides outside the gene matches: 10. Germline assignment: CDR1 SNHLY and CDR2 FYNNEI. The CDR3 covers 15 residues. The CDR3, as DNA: TGTGCCAGCAGAGTACGGGGACTAGCGGAGGCCGAGCAGTACTTC. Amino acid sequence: CASRVRGLAEAEQYF.

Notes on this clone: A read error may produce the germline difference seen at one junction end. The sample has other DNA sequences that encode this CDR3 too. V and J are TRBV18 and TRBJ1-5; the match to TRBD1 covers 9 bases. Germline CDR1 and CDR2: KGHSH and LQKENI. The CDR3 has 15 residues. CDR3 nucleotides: TGCGCCAGCTCACTGGACAGGGGCTATAATCAGCCCCAGCATTTT. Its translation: CASSLDRGYNQPQHF.

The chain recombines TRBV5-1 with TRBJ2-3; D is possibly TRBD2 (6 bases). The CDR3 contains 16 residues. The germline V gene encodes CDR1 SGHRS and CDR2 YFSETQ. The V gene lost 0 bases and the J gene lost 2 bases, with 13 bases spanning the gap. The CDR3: CASSLGRAVFTDTQYF. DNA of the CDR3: TGCGCCAGCAGCTTGGGGAGGGCAGTTTTCACAGATACGCAGTATTTT.

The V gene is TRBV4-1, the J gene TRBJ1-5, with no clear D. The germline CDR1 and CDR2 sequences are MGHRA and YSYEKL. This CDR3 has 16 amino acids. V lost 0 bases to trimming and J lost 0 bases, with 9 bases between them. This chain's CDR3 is CASSQETLYSNQPQHF. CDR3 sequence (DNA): TGCGCCAGCAGCCAAGAAACATTATATAGCAATCAGCCCCAGCATTTT.

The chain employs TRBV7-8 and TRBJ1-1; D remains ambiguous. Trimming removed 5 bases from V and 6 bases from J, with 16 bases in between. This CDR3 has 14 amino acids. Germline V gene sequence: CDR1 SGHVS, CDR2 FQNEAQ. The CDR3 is CASSLRRVRSEAFF. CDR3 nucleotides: TGTGCCAGCAGCCTCAGGAGGGTGAGGTCTGAAGCTTTCTTT.

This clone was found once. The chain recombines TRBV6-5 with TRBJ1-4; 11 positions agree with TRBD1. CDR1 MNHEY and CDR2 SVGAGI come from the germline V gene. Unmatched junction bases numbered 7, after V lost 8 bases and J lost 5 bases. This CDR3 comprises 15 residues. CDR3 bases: TGTGCCAGCCGCGGACAGGGGGCCCAAAATGAAAAACTGTTTTTT. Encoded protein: CASRGQGAQNEKLFF.

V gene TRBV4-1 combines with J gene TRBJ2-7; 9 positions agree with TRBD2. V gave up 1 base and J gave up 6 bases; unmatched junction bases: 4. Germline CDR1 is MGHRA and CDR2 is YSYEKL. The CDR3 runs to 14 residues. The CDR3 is CASSQGVSGGEQYF. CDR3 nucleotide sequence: TGCGCCAGCAGCCAAGGGGTTAGCGGGGGCGAGCAGTACTTC.

The CDR3 DNA sequence: TGTGCCTGGAGTGCCACCGCGAGTGGGCAGTACTTC. It encodes CAWSATASGQYF. The J gene is TRBJ2-7, the V gene TRBV30; no definite D call. This CDR3 is built from 12 residues. V was cut by 1 base and J by 9 bases, with 13 bases left in between. Germline V gives CDR1 GTSNPN, CDR2 SVGIG (reference sequence).

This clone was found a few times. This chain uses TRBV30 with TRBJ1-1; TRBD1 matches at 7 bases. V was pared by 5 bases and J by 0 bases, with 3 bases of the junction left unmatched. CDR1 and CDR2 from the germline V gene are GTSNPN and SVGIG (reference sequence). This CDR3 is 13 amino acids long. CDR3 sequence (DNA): TGTGCCTGGGTGGGACAGTTGAACACTGAAGCTTTCTTT. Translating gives CAWVGQLNTEAFF.

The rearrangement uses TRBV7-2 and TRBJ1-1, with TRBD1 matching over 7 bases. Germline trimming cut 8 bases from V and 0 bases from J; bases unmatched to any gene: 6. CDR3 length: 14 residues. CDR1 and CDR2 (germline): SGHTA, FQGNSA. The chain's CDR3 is CASGPQGMNTEAFF. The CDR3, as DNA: TGTGCCAGCGGACCACAGGGGATGAACACTGAAGCTTTCTTT.

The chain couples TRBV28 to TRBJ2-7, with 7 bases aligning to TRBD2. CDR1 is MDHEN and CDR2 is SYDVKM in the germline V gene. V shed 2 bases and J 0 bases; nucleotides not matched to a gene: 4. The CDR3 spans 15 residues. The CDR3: CASSLDSGISYEQYF. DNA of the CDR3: TGTGCCAGCAGTTTAGACAGCGGGATCTCCTACGAGCAGTACTTC.

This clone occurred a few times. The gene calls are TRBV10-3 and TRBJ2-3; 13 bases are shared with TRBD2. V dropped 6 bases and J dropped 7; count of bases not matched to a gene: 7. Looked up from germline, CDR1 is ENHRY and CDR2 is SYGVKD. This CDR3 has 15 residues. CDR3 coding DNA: TGTGCCATCAGGGGGACTAGCGGGATCCAAAATACGCAGTATTTT. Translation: CAIRGTSGIQNTQYF.

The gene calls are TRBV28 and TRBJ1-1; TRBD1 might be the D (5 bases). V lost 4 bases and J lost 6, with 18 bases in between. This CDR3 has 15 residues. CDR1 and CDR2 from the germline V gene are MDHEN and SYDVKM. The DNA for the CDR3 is TGTGCCAGCAGTTCACCCGGGACCCGGGGGGCTGAAGCTTTCTTT. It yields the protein CASSSPGTRGAEAFF.

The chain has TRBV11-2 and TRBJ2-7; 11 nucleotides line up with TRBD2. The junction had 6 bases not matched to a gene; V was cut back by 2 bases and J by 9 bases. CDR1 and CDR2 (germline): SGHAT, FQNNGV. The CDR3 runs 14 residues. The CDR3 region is CASSLLIGLAGQYF. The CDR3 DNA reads TGTGCCAGCAGCTTATTAATCGGACTAGCGGGGCAGTACTTC.

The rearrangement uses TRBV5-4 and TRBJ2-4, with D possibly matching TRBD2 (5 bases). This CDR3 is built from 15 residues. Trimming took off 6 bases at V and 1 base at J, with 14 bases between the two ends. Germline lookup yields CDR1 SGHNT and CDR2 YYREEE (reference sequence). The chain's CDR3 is CASTEGRLAKNIQYF. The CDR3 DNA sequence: TGTGCCAGCACCGAAGGGAGACTTGCCAAAAACATTCAGTACTTC.

Written as DNA, the CDR3 is TGTGCCAGTAGTTGGGGGCAGCCGAACACTGAAGCTTTCTTT. It encodes CASSWGQPNTEAFF. The chain recombines TRBV19 with TRBJ1-1; a possible D gene is TRBD1 (6 bases). Deletions cut 5 bases from V and 1 base from J, with 11 bases between. Per germline, CDR1 LNHDA and CDR2 SQIVND (reference sequence). This CDR3 has 14 residues.

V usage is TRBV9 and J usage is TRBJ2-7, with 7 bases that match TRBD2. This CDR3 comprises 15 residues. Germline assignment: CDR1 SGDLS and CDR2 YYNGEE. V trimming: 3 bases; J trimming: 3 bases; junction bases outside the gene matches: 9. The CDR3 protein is CASSESGTKGYEQYF. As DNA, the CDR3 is TGTGCCAGCAGCGAAAGCGGGACCAAGGGCTACGAGCAGTACTTC.

The CDR3 loop reads CASSLGQGKDNQPQHF. The CDR3 region has the DNA TGTGCCAGCAGCTTGGGACAGGGGAAAGACAATCAGCCCCAGCATTTT. The V gene is TRBV5-6, the J gene TRBJ1-5; the match to TRBD1 covers 8 bases. V shed 0 bases and J 3 bases; nucleotides not matched to a gene: 5. In germline, CDR1 is SGHDT, CDR2 YYEEEE. This CDR3 is 16 amino acids long.

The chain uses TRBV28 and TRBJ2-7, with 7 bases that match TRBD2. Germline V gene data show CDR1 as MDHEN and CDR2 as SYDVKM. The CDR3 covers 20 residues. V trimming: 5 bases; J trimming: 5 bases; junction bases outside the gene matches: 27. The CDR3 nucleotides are TGTGCCAGCAGTGCCCATCCCGCCCGATTAACGGCGGGAGTAGGGAACGAGCAGTACTTC. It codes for CASSAHPARLTAGVGNEQYF.

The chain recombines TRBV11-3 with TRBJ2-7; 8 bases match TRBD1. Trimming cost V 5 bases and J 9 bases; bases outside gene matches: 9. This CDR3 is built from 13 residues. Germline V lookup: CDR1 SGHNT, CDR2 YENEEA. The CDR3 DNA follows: TGTGCCAGCAGCGCGGACAGGGTAGGAGTGCAGTACTTC. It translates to CASSADRVGVQYF.

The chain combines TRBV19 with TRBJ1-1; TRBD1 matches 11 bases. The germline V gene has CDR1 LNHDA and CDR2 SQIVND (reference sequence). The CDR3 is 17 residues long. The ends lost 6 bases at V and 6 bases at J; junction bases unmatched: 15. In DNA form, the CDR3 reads TGTGCCAGTAGCTTGGCCCGGACAGGGGGCGCGGGGGCTGAAGCTTTCTTT. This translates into CASSLARTGGAGAEAFF.

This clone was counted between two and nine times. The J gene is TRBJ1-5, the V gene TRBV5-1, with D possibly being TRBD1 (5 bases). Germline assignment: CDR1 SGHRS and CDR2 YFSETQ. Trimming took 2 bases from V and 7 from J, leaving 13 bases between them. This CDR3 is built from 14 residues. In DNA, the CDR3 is TGCGCCAGCAGCTTTGGGGGGGATGGGCAGCCCCAGCATTTT. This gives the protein CASSFGGDGQPQHF.

Written as DNA, the CDR3 is TGTGCCAGCAGTGCCCCCGGACTAGCTGACGATACGCAGTATTTT. Translated, it gives CASSAPGLADDTQYF. This rearrangement joins TRBV28 to TRBJ2-3; TRBD2 matches at 8 bases. Germline V gene lookup returns CDR1 MDHEN and CDR2 SYDVKM. This CDR3 spans 15 amino acids. Trimming cost V 5 bases and J 6 bases; bases outside gene matches: 10. Together with reference TRBV28 and TRBJ2-3, the CDR3 gives the full variable domain: DVKVTQSSRYLVKRTGEKVFLECVQDMDHENMFWYRQDPGLGLRLIYFSYDVKMKEKGDIPEGYSVSREKKERFSLILESASTNQTSMYLCASSAPGLADDTQYFGPGTRLTVL.

The CDR3 here is CASSAPDRGPNQPQHF. CDR3 nucleotide sequence: TGCGCCAGCAGTGCCCCAGACAGGGGGCCTAATCAGCCCCAGCATTTT. The rearrangement joins TRBV10-2 to TRBJ1-5; the match to TRBD1 covers 10 bases. Trimming at V came to 4 bases and at J to 4 bases, leaving 7 bases not matched to a gene. CDR3 size: 16 residues. Germline V lookup: CDR1 WSHSY, CDR2 SAAADI.

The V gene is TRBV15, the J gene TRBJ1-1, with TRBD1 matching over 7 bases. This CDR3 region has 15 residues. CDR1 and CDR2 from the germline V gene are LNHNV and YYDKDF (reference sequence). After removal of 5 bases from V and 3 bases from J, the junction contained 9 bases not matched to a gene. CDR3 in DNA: TGTGCCACCAGCTACTCGACAGGGTGGGACACTGAAGCTTTCTTT. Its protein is CATSYSTGWDTEAFF.

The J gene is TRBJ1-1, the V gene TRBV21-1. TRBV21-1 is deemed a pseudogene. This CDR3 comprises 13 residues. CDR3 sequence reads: CASSKGQRGGAFF. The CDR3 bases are TGTGCCAGCAGCAAAGGCCAAAGGGGGGGGGCTTTCTTT.

The CDR3 sequence: CASSLTTGTGDTGELFF. The CDR3 DNA reads as TGTGCCAGCAGCTTAACGACAGGGACCGGGGACACCGGGGAGCTGTTTTTT. This chain links TRBV11-3 with TRBJ2-2, with 7 bases aligning to TRBD1. With 2 bases clipped from V and 3 bases from J, the junction kept 9 bases outside the gene matches. Germline V lookup: CDR1 SGHNT, CDR2 YENEEA. CDR3 length: 17 amino acids.